The sequence of this TCR beta chain was determined in a study of T cells in Graves' hyperthyroidism and ophthalmopathy. This clonotype has ten or more counts. Its specificity is not known. Patients with ophthalmopathy all had a Clinical Activity Score of at least 3, a NOSPECS grade of at least 4 and duration under 3 months. Exclusions: uncontrolled infection, other autoimmune disease, pregnancy, lactation. From more than 9.5 ml of fresh peripheral blood, PBMCs were isolated. Findings and limits, study-wide: Expanded thyroid clonotypes (above 0.001) were mostly also found in blood.

Trimming took off 2 bases at V and 7 bases at J, with 14 bases between the two ends. This CDR3 is built from 14 residues. In germline, CDR1 is SGHTA, CDR2 FQGNSA. TCR beta CDR3 region amplification was performed from RNA transcripts. An initial round of RT-PCR targeting the TCR CDR3 relied on the HTBI primer set. TCRdb itself ran the multiplex PCR reads through MiXCR, one entry per CDR3 protein. The table lists hundreds of thousands of distinct CDR3 sequences, about a fifth of them singletons. This TCR was recovered from a man between 25 and 39 years old with Graves' ophthalmopathy. Sample: blood. This rearrangement joins TRBV7-2 to TRBJ2-5, with D possibly TRBD2 on 5 matching bases. DNA of the CDR3: TGTGCCAGCAGCTTAAGGGCTAGCTCGGGGACCCAGTACTTC. Translation: CASSLRASSGTQYF.